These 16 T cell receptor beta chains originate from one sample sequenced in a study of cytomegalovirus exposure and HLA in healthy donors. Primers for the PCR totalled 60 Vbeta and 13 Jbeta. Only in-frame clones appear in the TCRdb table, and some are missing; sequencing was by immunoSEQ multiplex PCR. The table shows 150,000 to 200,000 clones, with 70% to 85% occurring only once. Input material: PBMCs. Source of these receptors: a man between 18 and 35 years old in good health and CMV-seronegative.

The CDR3 DNA is TGTGCCGTGGCCGGGTTCACGTATGGCTACACCTTC. Translated, it gives CAVAGFTYGYTF. The V and J genes are TRBV9 and TRBJ1-2; D unresolved. Germline loops: CDR1 SGDLS, CDR2 YYNGEE. This CDR3 is built from 12 residues. The V end lost 10 bases, the J end lost 5 bases, and 15 bases lay between the germline ends.

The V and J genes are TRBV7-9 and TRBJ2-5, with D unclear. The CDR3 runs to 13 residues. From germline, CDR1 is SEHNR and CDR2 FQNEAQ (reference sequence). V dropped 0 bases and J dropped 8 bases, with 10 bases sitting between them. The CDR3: CASSLAGAVTQYF. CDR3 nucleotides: TGTGCCAGCAGCTTAGCCGGTGCGGTAACCCAGTACTTC. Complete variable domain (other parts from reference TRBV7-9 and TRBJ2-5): DTGVSQNPRHKITKRGQNVTFRCDPISEHNRLYWYRQTLGQGPEFLTYFQNEAQLEKSRLLSDRFSAERPKGSFSTLEIQRTEQGDSAMYLCASSLAGAVTQYFGPGTRLLVL.

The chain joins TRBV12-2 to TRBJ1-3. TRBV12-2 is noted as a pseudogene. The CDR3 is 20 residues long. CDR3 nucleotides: TGTGCAAGTCGCTTAGCGCATTCGATCCTAGCTATGGGTCCTGGAAACACCATATATTTT. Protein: CASRLAHSILAMGPGNTIYF.

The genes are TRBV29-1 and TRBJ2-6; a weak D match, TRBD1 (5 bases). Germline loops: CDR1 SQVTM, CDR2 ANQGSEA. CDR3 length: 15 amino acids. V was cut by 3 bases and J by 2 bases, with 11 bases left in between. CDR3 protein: CSVETARTGANVLTF. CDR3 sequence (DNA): TGCAGCGTTGAGACAGCTAGAACTGGGGCCAACGTCCTGACTTTC.

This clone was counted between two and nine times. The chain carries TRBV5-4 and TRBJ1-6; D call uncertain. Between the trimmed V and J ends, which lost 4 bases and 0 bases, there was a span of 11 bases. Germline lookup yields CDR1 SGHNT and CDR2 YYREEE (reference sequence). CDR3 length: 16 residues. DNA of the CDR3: TGTGCCAGCAGCAATACGCGGAGCTCCTATAATTCACCCCTCCACTTT. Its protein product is CASSNTRSSYNSPLHF.

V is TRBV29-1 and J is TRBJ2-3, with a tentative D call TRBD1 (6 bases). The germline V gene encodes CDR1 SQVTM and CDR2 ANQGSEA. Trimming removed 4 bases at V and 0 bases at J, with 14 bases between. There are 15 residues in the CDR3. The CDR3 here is CSVVRQDSSTDTQYF. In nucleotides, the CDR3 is TGCAGCGTTGTCCGACAGGATTCTAGCACAGATACGCAGTATTTT.

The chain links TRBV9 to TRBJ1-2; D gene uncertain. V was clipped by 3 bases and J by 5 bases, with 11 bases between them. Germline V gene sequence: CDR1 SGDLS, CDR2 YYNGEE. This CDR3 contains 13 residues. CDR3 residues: CASSDGGTYGYTF. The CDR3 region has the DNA TGTGCCAGCAGCGACGGCGGCACTTATGGCTACACCTTC.

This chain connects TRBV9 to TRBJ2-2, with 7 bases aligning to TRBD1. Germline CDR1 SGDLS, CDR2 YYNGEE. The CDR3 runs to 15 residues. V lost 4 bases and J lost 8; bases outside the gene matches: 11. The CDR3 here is CASSPRQGAWGELFF. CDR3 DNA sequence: TGTGCCAGCAGCCCTCGACAGGGAGCATGGGGGGAGCTGTTTTTT.

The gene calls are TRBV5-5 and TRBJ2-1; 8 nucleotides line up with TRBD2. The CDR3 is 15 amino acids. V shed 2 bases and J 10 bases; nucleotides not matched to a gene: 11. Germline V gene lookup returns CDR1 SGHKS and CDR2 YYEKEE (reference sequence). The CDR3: CASSFAGGTSLEQFF. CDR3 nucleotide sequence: TGTGCCAGCAGCTTTGCGGGAGGTACCTCTTTGGAGCAGTTCTTC.

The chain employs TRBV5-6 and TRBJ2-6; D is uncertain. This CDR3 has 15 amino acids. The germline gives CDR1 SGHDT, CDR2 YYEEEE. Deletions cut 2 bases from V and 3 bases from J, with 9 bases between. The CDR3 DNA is TGTGCCAGCAGCTTCAAGTCCGGTGGGGCCAACGTCCTGACTTTC. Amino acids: CASSFKSGGANVLTF.

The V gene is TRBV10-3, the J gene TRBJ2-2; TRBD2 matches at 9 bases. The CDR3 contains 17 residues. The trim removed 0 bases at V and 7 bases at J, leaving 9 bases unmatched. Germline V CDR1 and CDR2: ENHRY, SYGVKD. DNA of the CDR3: TGTGCCATCAGTGAGTCGGTAGCGGGGGCCCTCGGCGGGGAGCTGTTTTTT. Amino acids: CAISESVAGALGGELFF.

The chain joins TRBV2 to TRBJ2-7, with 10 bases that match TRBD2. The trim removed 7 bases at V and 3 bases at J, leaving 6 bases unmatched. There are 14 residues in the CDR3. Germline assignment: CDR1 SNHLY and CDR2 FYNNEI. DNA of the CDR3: TGTGCCAGCATTGAGCGGGAGGGCCGCTACGAGCAGTACTTC. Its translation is CASIEREGRYEQYF.

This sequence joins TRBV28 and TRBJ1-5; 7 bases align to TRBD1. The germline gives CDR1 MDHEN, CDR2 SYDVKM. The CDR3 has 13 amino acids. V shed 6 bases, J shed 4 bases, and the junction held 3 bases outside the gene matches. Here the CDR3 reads CASRQGSNQPQHF. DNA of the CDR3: TGTGCCAGCAGACAGGGGTCTAATCAGCCCCAGCATTTT.

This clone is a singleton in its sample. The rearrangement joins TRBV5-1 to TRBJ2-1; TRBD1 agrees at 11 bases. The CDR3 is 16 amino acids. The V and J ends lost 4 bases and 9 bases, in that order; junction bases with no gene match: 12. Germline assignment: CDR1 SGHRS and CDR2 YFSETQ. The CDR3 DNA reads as TGCGCCAGCAGCCTTACCCCCGGGACAGGGGGTACTGAGCAGTTCTTC. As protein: CASSLTPGTGGTEQFF.

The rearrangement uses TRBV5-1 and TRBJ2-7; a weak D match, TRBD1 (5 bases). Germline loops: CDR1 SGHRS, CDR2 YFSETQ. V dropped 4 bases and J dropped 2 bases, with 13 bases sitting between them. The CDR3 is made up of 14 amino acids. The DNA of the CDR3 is TGCGCCAGCAGCGGGGCTTATCCTACCTACGAGCAGTACTTC. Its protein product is CASSGAYPTYEQYF.

The CDR3 coding sequence is TGTGCCAGCAGCTGGGGGGAGGGGGAGCTGTTTTTT. Its translation: CASSWGEGELFF. The gene calls are TRBV7-8 and TRBJ2-2; possibly TRBD2 for D (6 bases). The CDR3 spans 12 residues. Trimming removed 4 bases from V and 8 bases from J, with 8 bases in between. Per germline, CDR1 SGHVS and CDR2 FQNEAQ.